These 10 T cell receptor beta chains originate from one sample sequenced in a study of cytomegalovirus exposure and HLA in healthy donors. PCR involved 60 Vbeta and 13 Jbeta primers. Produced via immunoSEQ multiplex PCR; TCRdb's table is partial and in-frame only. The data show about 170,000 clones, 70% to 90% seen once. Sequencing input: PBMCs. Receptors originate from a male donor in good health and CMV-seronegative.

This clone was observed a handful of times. The CDR3 DNA sequence: TGTGCCAGCAGTGATTTAGGGACAGCCACTGAAGCTTTCTTT. Its protein is CASSDLGTATEAFF. J is TRBJ1-1 and V is TRBV6-1; 7 bases fit TRBD1. Germline trimming cut 3 bases from V and 4 bases from J; bases unmatched to any gene: 5. This CDR3 spans 14 amino acids. The germline V gene encodes CDR1 MNHNS and CDR2 SASEGT.

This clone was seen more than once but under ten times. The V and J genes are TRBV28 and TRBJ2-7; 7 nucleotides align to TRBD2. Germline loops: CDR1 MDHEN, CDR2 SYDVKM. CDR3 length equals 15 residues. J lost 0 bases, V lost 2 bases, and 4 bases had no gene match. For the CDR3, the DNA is TGTGCCAGCAGTTTACGGGGGGAAAGCTCCTACGAGCAGTACTTC. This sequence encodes CASSLRGESSYEQYF.

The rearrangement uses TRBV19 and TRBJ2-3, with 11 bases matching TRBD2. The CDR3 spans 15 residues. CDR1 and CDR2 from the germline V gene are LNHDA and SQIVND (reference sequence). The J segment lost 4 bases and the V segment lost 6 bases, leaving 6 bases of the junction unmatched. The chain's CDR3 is CASSILAGGPDTQYF. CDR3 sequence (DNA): TGTGCCAGTAGCATCCTAGCGGGAGGTCCAGATACGCAGTATTTT. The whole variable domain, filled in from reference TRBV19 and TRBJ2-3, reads DGGITQSPKYLFRKEGQNVTLSCEQNLNHDAMYWYRQDPGQGLRLIYYSQIVNDFQKGDIAEGYSVSREKKESFPLTVTSAQKNPTAFYLCASSILAGGPDTQYFGPGTRLTVL.

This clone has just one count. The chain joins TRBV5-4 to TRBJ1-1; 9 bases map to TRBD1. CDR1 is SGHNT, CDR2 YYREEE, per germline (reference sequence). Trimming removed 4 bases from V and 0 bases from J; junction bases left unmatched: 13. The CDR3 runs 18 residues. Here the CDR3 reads CASSPPSDRGPMNTEAFF. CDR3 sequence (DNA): TGTGCCAGCAGCCCCCCGTCGGACAGGGGACCTATGAACACTGAAGCTTTCTTT.

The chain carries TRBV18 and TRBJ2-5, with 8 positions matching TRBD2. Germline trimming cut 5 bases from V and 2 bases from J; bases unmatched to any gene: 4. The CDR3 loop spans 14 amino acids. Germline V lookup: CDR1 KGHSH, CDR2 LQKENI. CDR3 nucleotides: TGTGCCAGCTCATGGCGGGGGGAGCAAGAGACCCAGTACTTC. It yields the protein CASSWRGEQETQYF.

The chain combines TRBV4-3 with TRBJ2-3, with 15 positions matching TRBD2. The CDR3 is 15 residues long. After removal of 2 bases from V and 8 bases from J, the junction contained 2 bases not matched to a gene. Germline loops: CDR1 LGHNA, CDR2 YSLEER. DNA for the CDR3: TGCGCCAGCAGCCAACAGGGACTAGCGGGAGGTACGCAGTATTTT. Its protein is CASSQQGLAGGTQYF.

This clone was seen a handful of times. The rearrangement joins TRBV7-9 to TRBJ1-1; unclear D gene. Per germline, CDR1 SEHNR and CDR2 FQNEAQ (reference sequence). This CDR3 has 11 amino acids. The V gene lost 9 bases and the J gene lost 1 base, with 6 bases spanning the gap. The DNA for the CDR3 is TGTGCCAGTGGAGAGAACACTGAAGCTTTCTTT. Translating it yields CASGENTEAFF.

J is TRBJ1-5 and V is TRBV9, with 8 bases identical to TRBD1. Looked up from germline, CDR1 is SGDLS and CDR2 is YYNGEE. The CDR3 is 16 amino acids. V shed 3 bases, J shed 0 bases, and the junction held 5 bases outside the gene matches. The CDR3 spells CASSAGQGNSNQPQHF. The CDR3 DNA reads TGTGCCAGCAGCGCCGGACAGGGCAATAGCAATCAGCCCCAGCATTTT.

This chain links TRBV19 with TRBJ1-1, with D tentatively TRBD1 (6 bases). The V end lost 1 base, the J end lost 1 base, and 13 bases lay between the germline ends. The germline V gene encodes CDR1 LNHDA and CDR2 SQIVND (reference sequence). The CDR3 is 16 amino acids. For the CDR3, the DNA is TGTGCCAGTAGTATAGTCTTCGACAGGTCGAACACTGAAGCTTTCTTT. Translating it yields CASSIVFDRSNTEAFF.

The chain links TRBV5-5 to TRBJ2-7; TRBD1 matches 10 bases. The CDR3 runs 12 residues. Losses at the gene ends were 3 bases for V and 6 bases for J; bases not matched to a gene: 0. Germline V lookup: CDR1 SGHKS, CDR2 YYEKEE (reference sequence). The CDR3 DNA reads TGTGCCAGCAGCTGGACAGGGGGCGAGCAGTACTTC. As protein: CASSWTGGEQYF.